The text below deals with one TCR beta chain. The data stem from a study of blood T cell repertoires in COVID-19. About the research overall: Specimens from acute and convalescent COVID-19 originated in the United States, Italy and Spain. Sources were T cells, B-cell-depleted T cells, or PBMCs; the material itself was cDNA or gDNA.

V was shortened by 3 bases and J by 5 bases, with 7 bases between the two germline ends. The CDR3 length is 12 residues. Authors' data handling: Using reference gene primer amplification, nucleated cell counts were estimated. Only in-frame clones appear in the TCRdb table, and some are missing; sequencing was by immunoSEQ multiplex PCR. V and J calls and clone size follow that table, whereas D and trimming were derived from the DNA. The table includes 220,000 or so clones, around 82% detected once. This TCR was sampled from a woman in her fifties or sixties with acute or convalescent COVID-19. This chain connects TRBV12-3 or TRBV12-4 to TRBJ1-1; D call uncertain. Sequencing was carried out using peripheral blood. In DNA, the CDR3 is TGTGCCAGCAGTTTTTCTCAGACTGAAGCTTTCTTT. Its translation is CASSFSQTEAFF.